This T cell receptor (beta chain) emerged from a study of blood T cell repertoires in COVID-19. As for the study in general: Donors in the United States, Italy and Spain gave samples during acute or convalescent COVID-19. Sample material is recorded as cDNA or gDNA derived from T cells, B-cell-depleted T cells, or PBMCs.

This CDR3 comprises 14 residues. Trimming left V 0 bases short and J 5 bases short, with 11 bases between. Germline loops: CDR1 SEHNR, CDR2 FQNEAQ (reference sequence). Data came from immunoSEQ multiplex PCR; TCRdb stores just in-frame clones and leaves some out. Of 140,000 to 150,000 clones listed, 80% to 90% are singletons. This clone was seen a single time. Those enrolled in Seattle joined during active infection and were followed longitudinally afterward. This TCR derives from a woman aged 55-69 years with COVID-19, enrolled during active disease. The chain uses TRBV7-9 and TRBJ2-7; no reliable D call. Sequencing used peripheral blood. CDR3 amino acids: CASSLASGPHEQYF. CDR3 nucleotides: TGTGCCAGCAGCTTAGCGTCTGGGCCCCACGAGCAGTACTTC.